Listed below are T cell receptor beta chains from one sample, sequenced in a study of T cells in Graves' hyperthyroidism and ophthalmopathy. Each CDR3 protein gets one entry after TCRdb re-called the multiplex PCR reads with MiXCR. The sample lists roughly 180,000 distinct CDR3 sequences, less than 10% occurring once. Sequenced material: blood. All receptors derive from a woman between 18 and 29 years old with Graves' hyperthyroidism that later progressed to Graves' ophthalmopathy. The CDR3 runs from the conserved cysteine through the conserved F or W. The D gene is left open where the match is weak. Rows may omit the clone size; those that give it use once, few, many or a size class.

>8|many|NA|TRBV6-1|TRBJ1-6
CASPTLHF
TGTGCCAGCCCTACCCTCCACTTT
>15|once|TRBD2|TRBV6-1|TRBJ2-7
CASSGPSSGHYEQYF
TGTGCCAGCAGTGGGCCCTCTAGCGGCCACTACGAGCAGTACTTC
>15|many|TRBD1|TRBV20-1|TRBJ2-5
CSAREVGQGRKTQYF
TGCAGTGCTAGAGAGGTCGGACAGGGGAGAAAGACCCAGTACTTC
>15|many|TRBD1|TRBV12-3/TRBV12-4|TRBJ1-3
CASSPQGGSGNTIYF
TGTGCCAGCAGTCCACAGGGGGGGTCCGGAAACACCATATATTTT
>15|many|NA|TRBV18|TRBJ2-5
CASSLDLWNQETQYF
TGTGCCAGCTCACTGGATCTTTGGAACCAAGAGACCCAGTACTTC
>14|many|NA|TRBV27|TRBJ2-7
CASSPGTKTYEQYF
TGTGCCAGCAGTCCCGGGACAAAGACCTACGAGCAGTACTTC
>14|few|TRBD2|TRBV9|TRBJ2-1
CASSEGGSGGQQFF
TGTGCCAGCAGCGAGGGGGGTAGCGGGGGTCAGCAGTTCTTC
>16|many|NA|TRBV20-1|TRBJ1-1
CSARDGAQGPDTEAFF
TGCAGTGCTAGAGATGGGGCACAGGGCCCGGACACTGAAGCTTTCTTT
>16|many|TRBD2|TRBV28|TRBJ2-2
CASSPGLAGVTGELFF
TGTGCCAGCAGTCCGGGACTAGCGGGAGTCACCGGGGAGCTGTTTTTT
>16|few|NA|TRBV4-1|TRBJ1-2
CASSDFRGTDNYGYTF
TGCGCCAGCAGCGACTTCCGTGGGACGGACAACTATGGCTACACCTTC
>15|NA|TRBD2|TRBV7-2|TRBJ2-3
CASSLEAGGTDTQYF
TGTGCCAGCAGCCTTGAGGCGGGGGGCACAGATACGCAGTATTTT
>13|many|TRBD1|TRBV24-1|TRBJ1-1
CATSEQGGTEAFF
TGTGCCACCAGTGAACAGGGGGGGACTGAAGCTTTCTTT
>11|many|NA|TRBV3-1|TRBJ2-7
CASPSKTQQYF
TGTGCCAGCCCCTCAAAAACCCAGCAGTACTTC
>20|many|TRBD1|TRBV14|TRBJ1-1
CASSQVYRGQVPNMNTEAFF
TGTGCCAGCAGCCAAGTCTACAGGGGGCAGGTTCCAAACATGAACACTGAAGCTTTCTTT
>13|many|NA|TRBV30|TRBJ1-2
CAWNTGRFYGYTF
TGTGCCTGGAACACCGGCAGATTCTATGGCTACACCTTC
>13|many|NA|TRBV7-8|TRBJ1-3
CASSGHSGNTIYF
TGTGCCAGCAGTGGACACTCTGGAAACACCATATATTTT
>15|many|NA|TRBV12-3/TRBV12-4|TRBJ2-5
CASSFIRGRQETQYF
TGTGCCAGCAGTTTCATCAGGGGCCGCCAAGAGACCCAGTACTTC
>15|many|TRBD1|TRBV3-1|TRBJ2-1
CASSLWDRDSTEQFF
TGTGCCAGCAGTCTTTGGGACAGGGATTCTACTGAGCAGTTCTTC
>15|NA|NA|TRBV9|TRBJ2-2
CASSAGQTNTGELFF
TGTGCCAGCAGCGCAGGGCAAACGAACACCGGGGAGCTGTTTTTT
>18|many|TRBD2|TRBV7-8|TRBJ2-5
CASSLPIRTSGSQETQYF
TGTGCCAGCAGCTTGCCTATTAGGACTAGCGGGAGTCAAGAGACCCAGTACTTC
>14|many|TRBD1|TRBV20-1|TRBJ1-2
CSATVRTGLYGYTF
TGCAGTGCTACAGTAAGGACAGGCCTCTATGGCTACACCTTC
>16|many|TRBD2|TRBV11-3|TRBJ2-5
CASSYGLAGTKETQYF
TGTGCCAGCAGCTACGGACTAGCGGGAACGAAAGAGACCCAGTACTTC
>15|NA|TRBD1|TRBV19|TRBJ1-1
CASSISGQGATEAFF
TGTGCCAGTAGTATTTCTGGGCAGGGGGCCACTGAAGCTTTCTTT
>16|many|TRBD1|TRBV19|TRBJ1-1
CASILQGARGNTEAFF
TGTGCCAGTATTCTTCAGGGGGCTCGGGGGAACACTGAAGCTTTCTTT